The 21 T cell receptor beta chains presented below share a single source sample, sequenced in a study of T cells in localized non-small cell lung cancer. Method: immunoSEQ multiplex PCR; TCRdb's copy keeps in-frame clones and lacks some. The profile shows roughly 7,000 clones, more than 20% of them singletons. The input for sequencing was lung tumor tissue, taken before any cancer treatment. These receptors came from a man between 40 and 69 years old with stage III squamous cell lung carcinoma.

This clone was observed a handful of times. The CDR3 sequence is CASSLQTGGYHSPLHF. The CDR3 DNA follows: TGTGCCAGCAGCCTCCAAACAGGGGGGTACCATTCACCCCTCCACTTT. The chain is built from TRBV11-3 and TRBJ1-6; 8 positions agree with TRBD1. With V trimmed by 5 bases and J by 8 bases, 11 bases remained unmatched. The CDR3 consists of 16 residues. CDR1 and CDR2 from the germline V gene are SGHNT and YENEEA.

The rearrangement joins TRBV6-8 to TRBJ1-2; D might be TRBD1 (6 bases). Trimming removed 0 bases from V and 4 bases from J, with 12 bases in between. The CDR3 runs to 15 residues. Germline assignment: CDR1 MNHGY and CDR2 SAAAGT. The CDR3 DNA reads TGTGCCAGCAGTTACTCAACAGGGAACGCCTATGGCTACACCTTC. This gives the protein CASSYSTGNAYGYTF.

This clone turned up a few times. The rearrangement joins TRBV6-8 to TRBJ1-2; TRBD1 matches at 10 bases. The J segment lost 8 bases and the V segment lost 7 bases, leaving 10 bases of the junction unmatched. Germline lookup yields CDR1 MNHGY and CDR2 SAAAGT. The CDR3 has 14 amino acids. The CDR3 region is CASTSQGQGFGYTF. DNA for the CDR3: TGTGCCAGCACCTCACAGGGACAGGGGTTCGGCTACACCTTC.

The chain has TRBV19 and TRBJ1-1; 9 nucleotides match TRBD1. This CDR3 contains 13 residues. Germline lookup yields CDR1 LNHDA and CDR2 SQIVND (reference sequence). After removal of 8 bases from V and 5 bases from J, the junction contained 6 bases not matched to a gene. The CDR3 DNA sequence: TGTGCCAGTGCACTACAGGGGGCTACTGAAGCTTTCTTT. Encoded protein: CASALQGATEAFF.

Comment on this clone: At one of its ends the junction is not consistent with the germline gene, which may arise from a read error. The rearrangement links TRBV6-8 to TRBJ2-5, with D perhaps assigned TRBD1 or TRBD2 (5 bases each). CDR1 and CDR2 (germline): MNHGY, SAAAGT. This CDR3 region has 14 residues. CDR3 nucleotide sequence: TGTGCCAGCAGTTACTCGTCGGTGGGGGAGACTCAGTACTTC. As protein: CASSYSSVGETQYF.

V is TRBV6-8 and J is TRBJ2-7; 9 bases agree with TRBD1. The junction had 4 bases not matched to a gene; V was cut back by 5 bases and J by 2 bases. The germline gives CDR1 MNHGY, CDR2 SAAAGT. The CDR3 length is 14 residues. The CDR3 sequence: CASSDTGGPYEQYF. CDR3 bases: TGTGCCAGCAGTGATACAGGGGGCCCCTACGAGCAGTACTTC.

This clone is classed as medium-sized. This chain links TRBV11-3 with TRBJ2-1; TRBD1 matches at 9 bases. The CDR3 has 15 residues. CDR1 is SGHNT and CDR2 is YENEEA in the germline V gene. V lost 5 bases, J lost 3 bases, and 5 bases stayed unmatched. The CDR3 loop reads CASSPRQGGYNEQFF. The CDR3 nucleotides are TGTGCCAGCAGCCCACGACAGGGGGGCTACAATGAGCAGTTCTTC.

This clone is labeled as medium-sized. The J gene is TRBJ1-1, the V gene TRBV6-8; 7 bases are a match to TRBD1. CDR1 MNHGY and CDR2 SAAAGT come from the germline V gene. Trimming took 6 bases from V and 1 from J; bases not matched to a gene: 2. This CDR3 has 13 amino acids. The CDR3 spells CASRGTANTEAFF. The CDR3 DNA sequence: TGTGCCAGCAGAGGGACAGCGAACACTGAAGCTTTCTTT.

This clone was observed a few times. This chain uses TRBV28 with TRBJ1-2, with D hard to call. CDR1 is MDHEN and CDR2 is SYDVKM in the germline V gene. The V gene lost 3 bases and the J gene lost 5 bases, with 7 bases spanning the gap. CDR3 length: 12 amino acids. The CDR3 DNA reads as TGTGCCAGCAGTTTTAAGGGATATGGCTACACCTTC. This sequence encodes CASSFKGYGYTF.

V and J are TRBV28 and TRBJ1-5; D gene unclear. Trimming removed 8 bases at V and 6 bases at J, with 11 bases between. The germline V gene encodes CDR1 MDHEN and CDR2 SYDVKM. This CDR3 region has 12 residues. CDR3 sequence: CASQRGGQPQHF. The DNA of the CDR3 is TGTGCCAGCCAGCGGGGAGGTCAGCCCCAGCATTTT.

The chain recombines TRBV28 with TRBJ1-2; 9 bases fit TRBD1. J lost 4 bases, V lost 5 bases, and 5 bases had no gene match. The CDR3 runs to 14 residues. Germline-derived CDR1 and CDR2 are MDHEN and SYDVKM. The CDR3 spells CASSIGTGIYGYTF. The CDR3 DNA sequence: TGTGCCAGCAGTATCGGGACAGGGATCTATGGCTACACCTTC.

This clone was seen a few times. This chain uses TRBV29-1 with TRBJ1-1; D may be TRBD1 (5 bases). The CDR3 runs to 14 residues. Trimming removed 6 bases from V and 1 base from J, with 15 bases in between. From germline, CDR1 is SQVTM and CDR2 ANQGSEA. This CDR3 is CSVARAGPNTEAFF. The CDR3, as DNA: TGCAGCGTAGCCCGGGCAGGGCCGAACACTGAAGCTTTCTTT.

This sequence joins TRBV6-8 and TRBJ2-7; 7 bases are shared with TRBD1. Per germline, CDR1 MNHGY and CDR2 SAAAGT. This CDR3 comprises 12 residues. Unmatched junction bases numbered 4, after V lost 8 bases and J lost 3 bases. This chain's CDR3 is CASGQAYYEQYF. In nucleotides, the CDR3 is TGTGCCAGCGGACAGGCATACTACGAGCAGTACTTC.

This clone came up a few times. The chain has TRBV11-3 and TRBJ1-1; D perhaps matches TRBD1 (6 bases). The CDR3 loop spans 15 amino acids. The V gene's germline CDR1 is SGHNT and CDR2 YENEEA. V was pared by 5 bases and J by 4 bases, with 17 bases between. The DNA for the CDR3 is TGTGCCAGCAGCCGATCCAGGGGCGCGGCCACTGAAGCTTTCTTT. Translation: CASSRSRGAATEAFF.

This clone was observed a few times. The genes are TRBV11-3 and TRBJ1-1; tentatively, D is TRBD1 (5 bases). With 5 bases removed from V and 1 base from J, the gap between germline ends came to 11 bases. Germline V gene sequence: CDR1 SGHNT, CDR2 YENEEA. The CDR3 is made up of 14 amino acids. CDR3 in amino acids: CASSVRGANTEAFF. The DNA of the CDR3 is TGTGCCAGCAGCGTAAGAGGGGCGAACACTGAAGCTTTCTTT. Using reference TRBV11-3 and TRBJ1-1 for the parts outside the CDR3, the full variable domain is EAGVVQSPRYKIIEKKQPVAFWCNPISGHNTLYWYLQNLGQGPELLIRYENEEAVDDSQLPKDRFSAERLKGVDSTLKIQPAELGDSAVYLCASSVRGANTEAFFGQGTRLTVV.

Only a few counts were recorded for this clone. This chain connects TRBV6-8 to TRBJ1-1; D is perhaps TRBD1 (5 bases). CDR3 length: 14 residues. The V end lost 2 bases, the J end lost 4 bases, and 11 bases lay between the germline ends. Germline V gene lookup returns CDR1 MNHGY and CDR2 SAAAGT. The chain's CDR3 is CASSYGVGGTEAFF. In DNA, the CDR3 is TGTGCCAGCAGTTACGGGGTCGGGGGCACTGAAGCTTTCTTT.

The rearrangement links TRBV30 to TRBJ2-3, with 8 nucleotides matching TRBD2. Germline V gene lookup returns CDR1 GTSNPN and CDR2 SVGIG (reference sequence). The CDR3 spans 17 residues. V shed 0 bases, J shed 4 bases, and the junction held 12 bases outside the gene matches. The CDR3 sequence: CAWSVPLGAGGPDTQYF. CDR3 coding DNA: TGTGCCTGGAGTGTACCCCTAGGGGCGGGAGGCCCAGATACGCAGTATTTT.

This clone has just a few counts. V is TRBV9 and J is TRBJ2-2; TRBD2 matches 11 bases. This CDR3 spans 17 amino acids. CDR1 is SGDLS and CDR2 is YYNGEE in the germline V gene. After removal of 3 bases from V and 3 bases from J, the junction contained 7 bases not matched to a gene. The CDR3 DNA is TGTGCCAGCAGCGCTCCACTAGCGGGGGATTACACCGGGGAGCTGTTTTTT. This encodes CASSAPLAGDYTGELFF. The full variable domain, with the rest looked up from reference TRBV9 and TRBJ2-2, is DSGVTQTPKHLITATGQRVTLRCSPRSGDLSVYWYQQSLDQGLQFLIQYYNGEERAKGNILERFSAQQFPDLHSELNLSSLELGDSALYFCASSAPLAGDYTGELFFGEGSRLTVL.

This clone was detected only a few times. The chain combines TRBV11-3 with TRBJ2-7; D is unresolved. V lost 2 bases to trimming and J lost 2 bases, with 13 bases between them. The CDR3 loop spans 15 amino acids. Germline lookup yields CDR1 SGHNT and CDR2 YENEEA. For the CDR3, the DNA is TGTGCCAGCAGCTTATCCCAGATTGTCACCTACGAGCAGTACTTC. This codes for CASSLSQIVTYEQYF.

The J gene is TRBJ2-5, the V gene TRBV5-1; D is ambiguous. The CDR3 is 15 residues long. Looked up from germline, CDR1 is SGHRS and CDR2 is YFSETQ. Trimming removed 2 bases from V and 0 bases from J, with 11 bases in between. The CDR3 here is CASSLEPSYQETQYF. The CDR3, as DNA: TGCGCCAGCAGCTTAGAACCCTCCTACCAAGAGACCCAGTACTTC.

This chain uses TRBV14 with TRBJ2-5; 11 nucleotides match TRBD2. Germline V gives CDR1 SGHDN, CDR2 FVKESK. The length of the CDR3 is 15 residues. V lost 4 bases and J lost 1; bases outside the gene matches: 2. The CDR3 loop is CASSLGTSGQETQYF. The CDR3 DNA is TGTGCCAGCAGCCTCGGGACTAGCGGCCAAGAGACCCAGTACTTC. Looking up the rest from reference TRBV14 and TRBJ2-5 gives the full variable domain: EAGVTQFPSHSVIEKGQTVTLRCDPISGHDNLYWYRRVMGKEIKFLLHFVKESKQDESGMPNNRFLAERTGGTYSTLKVQPAELEDSGVYFCASSLGTSGQETQYFGPGTRLLVL.